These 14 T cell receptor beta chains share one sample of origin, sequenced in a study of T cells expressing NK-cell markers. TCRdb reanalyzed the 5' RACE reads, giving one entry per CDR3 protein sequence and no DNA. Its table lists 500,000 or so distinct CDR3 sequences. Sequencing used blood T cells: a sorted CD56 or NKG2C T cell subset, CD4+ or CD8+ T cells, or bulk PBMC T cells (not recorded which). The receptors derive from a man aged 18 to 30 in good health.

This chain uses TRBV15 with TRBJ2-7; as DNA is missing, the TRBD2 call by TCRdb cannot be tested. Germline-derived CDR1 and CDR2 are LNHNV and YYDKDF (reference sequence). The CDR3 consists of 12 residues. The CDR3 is CATSRGEGEQYF.

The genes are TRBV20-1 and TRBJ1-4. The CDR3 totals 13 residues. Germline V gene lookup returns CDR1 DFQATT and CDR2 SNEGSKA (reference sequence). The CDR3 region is CSAIGTMGEKLFF.

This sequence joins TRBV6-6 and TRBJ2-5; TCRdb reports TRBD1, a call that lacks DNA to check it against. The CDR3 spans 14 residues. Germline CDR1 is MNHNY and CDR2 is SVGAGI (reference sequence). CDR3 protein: CASRLTGLFETQYF.

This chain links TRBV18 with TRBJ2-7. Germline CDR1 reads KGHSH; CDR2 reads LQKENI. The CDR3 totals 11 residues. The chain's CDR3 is CASSSIGEQYF.

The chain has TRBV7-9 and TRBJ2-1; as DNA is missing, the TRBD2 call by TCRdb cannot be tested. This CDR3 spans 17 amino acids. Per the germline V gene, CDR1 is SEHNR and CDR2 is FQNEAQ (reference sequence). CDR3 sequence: CASRPTLAGVPYNEQFF.

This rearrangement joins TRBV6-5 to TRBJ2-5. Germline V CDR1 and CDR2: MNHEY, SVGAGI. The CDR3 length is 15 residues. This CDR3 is CASSYSTILQETQYF.

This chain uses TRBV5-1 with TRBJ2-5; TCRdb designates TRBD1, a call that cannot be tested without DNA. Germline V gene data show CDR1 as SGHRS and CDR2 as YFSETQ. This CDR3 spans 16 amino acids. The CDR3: CASSLPSGQGGETQYF.

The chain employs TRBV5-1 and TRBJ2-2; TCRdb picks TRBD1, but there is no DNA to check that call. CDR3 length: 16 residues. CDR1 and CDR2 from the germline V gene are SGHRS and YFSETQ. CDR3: CASSSQGRPSTGELFF.

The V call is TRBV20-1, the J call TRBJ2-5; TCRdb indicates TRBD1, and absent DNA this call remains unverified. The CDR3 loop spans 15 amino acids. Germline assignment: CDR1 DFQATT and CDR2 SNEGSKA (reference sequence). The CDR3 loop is CSARDLGQVQETQYF.

CDR3 in amino acids: CASTRGTASGEQYF. V is TRBV6-2 or TRBV6-3 and J is TRBJ2-7; absent DNA, TCRdb's TRBD1 call cannot be checked. The CDR3 has 14 residues. The V gene's germline CDR1 is MNHEY and CDR2 SVGEGT.

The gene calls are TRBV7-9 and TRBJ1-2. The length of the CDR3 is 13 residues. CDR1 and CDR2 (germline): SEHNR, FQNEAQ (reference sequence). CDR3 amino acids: CASSLAPDYGYTF. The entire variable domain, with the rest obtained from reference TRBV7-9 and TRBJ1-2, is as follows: DTGVSQNPRHKITKRGQNVTFRCDPISEHNRLYWYRQTLGQGPEFLTYFQNEAQLEKSRLLSDRFSAERPKGSFSTLEIQRTEQGDSAMYLCASSLAPDYGYTFGSGTRLTVV.

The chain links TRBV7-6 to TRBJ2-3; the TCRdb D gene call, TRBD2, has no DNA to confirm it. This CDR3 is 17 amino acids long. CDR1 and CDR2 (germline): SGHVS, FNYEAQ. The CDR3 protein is CASSLVAGGRAEDTQYF.

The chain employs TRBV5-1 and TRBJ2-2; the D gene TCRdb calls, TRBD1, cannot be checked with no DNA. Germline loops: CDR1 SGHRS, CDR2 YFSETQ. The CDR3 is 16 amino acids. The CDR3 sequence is CASSPPTGANTGELFF.

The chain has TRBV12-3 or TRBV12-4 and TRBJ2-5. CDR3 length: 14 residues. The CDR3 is CASSQDTNRETQYF.